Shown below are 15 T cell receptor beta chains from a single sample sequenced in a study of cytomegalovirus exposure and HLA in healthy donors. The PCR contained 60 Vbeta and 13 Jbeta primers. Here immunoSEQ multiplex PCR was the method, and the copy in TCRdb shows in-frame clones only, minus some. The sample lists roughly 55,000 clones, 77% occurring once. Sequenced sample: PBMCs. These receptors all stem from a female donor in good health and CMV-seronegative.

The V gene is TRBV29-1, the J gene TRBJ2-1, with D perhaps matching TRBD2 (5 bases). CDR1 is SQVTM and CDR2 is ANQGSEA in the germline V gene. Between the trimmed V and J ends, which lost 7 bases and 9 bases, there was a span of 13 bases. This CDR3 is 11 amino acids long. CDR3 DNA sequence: TGCAGCGGAGGGTCCTCGGGTGAGCAGTTCTTC. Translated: CSGGSSGEQFF.

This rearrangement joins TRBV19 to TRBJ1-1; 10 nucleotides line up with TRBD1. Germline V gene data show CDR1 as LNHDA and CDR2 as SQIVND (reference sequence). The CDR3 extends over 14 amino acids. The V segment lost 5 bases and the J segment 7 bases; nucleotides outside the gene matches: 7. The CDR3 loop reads CASSPGTGVNEAFF. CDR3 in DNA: TGTGCCAGTAGTCCGGGGACAGGGGTCAATGAAGCTTTCTTT.

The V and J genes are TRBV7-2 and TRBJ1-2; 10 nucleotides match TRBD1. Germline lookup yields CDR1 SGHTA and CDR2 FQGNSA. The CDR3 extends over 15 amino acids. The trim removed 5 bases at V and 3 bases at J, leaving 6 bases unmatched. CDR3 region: CASSPGTGAHYGYTF. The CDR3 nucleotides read TGTGCCAGCAGCCCTGGGACAGGGGCTCACTATGGCTACACCTTC.

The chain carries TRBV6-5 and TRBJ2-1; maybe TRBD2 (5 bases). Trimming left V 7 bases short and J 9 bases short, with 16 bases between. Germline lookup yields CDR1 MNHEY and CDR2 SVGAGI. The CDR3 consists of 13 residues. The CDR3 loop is CASTQGLMREQFF. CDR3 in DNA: TGTGCCAGCACCCAAGGACTGATGCGTGAGCAGTTCTTC.

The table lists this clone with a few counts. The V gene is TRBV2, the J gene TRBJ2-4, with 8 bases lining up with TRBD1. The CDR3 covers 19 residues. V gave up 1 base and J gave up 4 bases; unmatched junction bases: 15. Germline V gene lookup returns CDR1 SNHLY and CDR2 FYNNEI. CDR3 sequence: CASSEVWTGSVSPKNIQYF. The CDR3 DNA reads TGTGCCAGCAGTGAAGTCTGGACAGGGTCGGTCTCACCAAAAAACATTCAGTACTTC.

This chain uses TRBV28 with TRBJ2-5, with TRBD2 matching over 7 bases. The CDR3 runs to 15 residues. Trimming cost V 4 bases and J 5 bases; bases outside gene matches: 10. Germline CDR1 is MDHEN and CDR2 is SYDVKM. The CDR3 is CASSSLASGGETQYF. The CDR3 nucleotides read TGTGCCAGCAGTTCTCTGGCTAGCGGAGGGGAGACCCAGTACTTC. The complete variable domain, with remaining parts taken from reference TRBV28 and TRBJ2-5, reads DVKVTQSSRYLVKRTGEKVFLECVQDMDHENMFWYRQDPGLGLRLIYFSYDVKMKEKGDIPEGYSVSREKKERFSLILESASTNQTSMYLCASSSLASGGETQYFGPGTRLLVL.

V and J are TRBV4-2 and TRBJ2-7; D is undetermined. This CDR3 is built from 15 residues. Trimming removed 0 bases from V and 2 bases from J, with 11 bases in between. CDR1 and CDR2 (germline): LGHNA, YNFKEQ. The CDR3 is CASSQERLFTYEQYF. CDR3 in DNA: TGTGCCAGCAGCCAAGAACGACTCTTCACCTACGAGCAGTACTTC.

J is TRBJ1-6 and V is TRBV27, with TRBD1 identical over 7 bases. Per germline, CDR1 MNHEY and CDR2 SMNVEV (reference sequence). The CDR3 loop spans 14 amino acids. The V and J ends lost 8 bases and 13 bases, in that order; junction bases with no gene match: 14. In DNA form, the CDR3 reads TGTGCCAGCGCCCCGGGACAGCTCACCGTGCCCCTCCACTTT. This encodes CASAPGQLTVPLHF.

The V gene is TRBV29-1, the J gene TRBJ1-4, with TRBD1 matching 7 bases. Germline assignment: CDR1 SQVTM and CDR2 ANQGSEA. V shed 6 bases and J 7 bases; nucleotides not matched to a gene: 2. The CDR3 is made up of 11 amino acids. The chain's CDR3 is CSVYRGEKLFF. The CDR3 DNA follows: TGCAGCGTCTACAGGGGTGAAAAACTGTTTTTT.

CDR3 in amino acids: CASRRTGVNQPQHF. The CDR3 coding sequence is TGTGCCAGCAGGAGGACAGGGGTCAATCAGCCCCAGCATTTT. The rearrangement links TRBV27 to TRBJ1-5, with 9 bases identical to TRBD1. CDR3 length equals 14 residues. Germline loops: CDR1 MNHEY, CDR2 SMNVEV (reference sequence). The ends lost 6 bases at V and 3 bases at J; junction bases unmatched: 3.

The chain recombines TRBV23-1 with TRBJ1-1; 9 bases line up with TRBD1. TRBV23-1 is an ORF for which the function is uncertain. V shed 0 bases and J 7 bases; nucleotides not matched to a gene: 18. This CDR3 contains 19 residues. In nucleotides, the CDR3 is TGCGCCAGCAGTCAATCGAAACCCCGGGACAGGGCTCATCATCATGAAGCTTTCTTT. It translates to CASSQSKPRDRAHHHEAFF.

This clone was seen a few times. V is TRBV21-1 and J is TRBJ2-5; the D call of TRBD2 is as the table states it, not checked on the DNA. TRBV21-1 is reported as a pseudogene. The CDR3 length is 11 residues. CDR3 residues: CAGRTEETQYF. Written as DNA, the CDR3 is TGTGCGGGGAGGACCGAGGAGACCCAGTACTTC.

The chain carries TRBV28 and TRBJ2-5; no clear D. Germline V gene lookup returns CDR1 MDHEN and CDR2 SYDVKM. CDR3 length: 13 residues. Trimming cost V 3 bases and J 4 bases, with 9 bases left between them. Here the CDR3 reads CASSFNTAETQYF. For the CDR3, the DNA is TGTGCCAGCAGTTTTAACACCGCAGAGACCCAGTACTTC.

CDR3 loop: CASSRESLPSYEQYF. In DNA, the CDR3 is TGTGCCAGCAGTAGAGAAAGTCTCCCTTCCTACGAGCAGTACTTC. This rearrangement joins TRBV6-5 to TRBJ2-5; no clear D gene. The J call is in doubt because the DNA end fits TRBJ2-7 better. Germline CDR1 is MNHEY and CDR2 is SVGAGI. The CDR3 sequence is 15 residues long.

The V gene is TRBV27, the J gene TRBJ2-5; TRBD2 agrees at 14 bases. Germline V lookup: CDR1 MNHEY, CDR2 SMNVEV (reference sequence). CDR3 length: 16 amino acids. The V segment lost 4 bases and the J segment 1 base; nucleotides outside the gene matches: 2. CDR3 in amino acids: CASSSGLAGGQETQYF. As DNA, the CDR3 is TGTGCCAGCAGTTCTGGACTAGCGGGGGGCCAAGAGACCCAGTACTTC.